Sequencing of this T cell receptor beta chain was carried out in a study of blood T cell repertoires in COVID-19. Per germline, CDR1 MNHNY and CDR2 SVGAGI (reference sequence). Trimming took 5 bases from V and 5 from J, leaving 15 bases between them. The CDR3 contains 14 residues. Measured with immunoSEQ multiplex PCR; TCRdb has only the in-frame clones, and not every one. This sample has approximately 200,000 clones, with 88% found just once. The sequence came from a man in his 70s with acute or convalescent COVID-19. The specimen was peripheral blood. This rearrangement joins TRBV6-6 to TRBJ1-1, with a possible D match to TRBD1 (6 bases). The CDR3 here is CASSGRQAGTEAFF. The DNA of the CDR3 is TGTGCCAGCAGTGGCCGACAGGCAGGGACTGAAGCTTTCTTT.